This T cell receptor beta chain stems from a study of blood T cell repertoires in COVID-19. Study context: The study drew acute and convalescent COVID-19 samples from the United States, Italy and Spain. PBMCs, B-cell-depleted T cells, or T cells provided the cDNA or gDNA that made up the material.

In its sample, this clone was seen once. The CDR3 extends over 13 amino acids. CDR1 and CDR2 from the germline V gene are LNHDA and SQIVND (reference sequence). Trimming took 7 bases from V and 10 from J, leaving 17 bases between them. In the study's own analysis: Amplification of reference gene primers provided the estimated nucleated cell counts. Some clones are missing from TCRdb's copy, which holds only in-frame ones; the method was immunoSEQ multiplex PCR. V, J and clone size are those of that table, while D and trimming were read from the DNA. This table has over 200,000 clones, roughly 80% appearing once.

The clonotype comes from an elderly woman with acute or convalescent COVID-19. The rearrangement joins TRBV19 to TRBJ1-5, with D possibly TRBD1 on 5 matching bases. Sequencing input: peripheral blood. The DNA of the CDR3 is TGTGCCAGTACAGGGAACCGTGTCGATCCCCAGCATTTT. It is translated as CASTGNRVDPQHF. Filled out from reference TRBV19 and TRBJ1-5, the complete variable domain reads DGGITQSPKYLFRKEGQNVTLSCEQNLNHDAMYWYRQDPGQGLRLIYYSQIVNDFQKGDIAEGYSVSREKKESFPLTVTSAQKNPTAFYLCASTGNRVDPQHFGDGTRLSIL.